This passage covers 30 T cell receptor beta chains from one sample sequenced in a study of T cell responses to AZD1222 COVID-19 vaccine. TCRdb's table, derived via immunoSEQ multiplex PCR, lists solely in-frame clones and lacks some. Of about 210,000 clones listed, around 94% were seen once; the top ten hold around 1.7%. Sequencing was performed on peripheral blood, taken 28 days after the second dose of the MenACWY control vaccine. These receptors were collected from an adult who received the MenACWY meningococcal vaccine as a control.

This chain joins TRBV4-1 and TRBJ2-3; 9 bases are shared with TRBD2. The germline gives CDR1 MGHRA, CDR2 YSYEKL. The CDR3 totals 18 residues. Trimming took 0 bases from V and 6 from J; bases not matched to a gene: 13. The chain's CDR3 is CASSQDIGLAGPSDTQYF. The CDR3 coding sequence is TGCGCCAGCAGCCAAGATATTGGCCTAGCGGGACCCTCGGATACGCAGTATTTT.

The chain recombines TRBV12-3 or TRBV12-4 with TRBJ2-7; D gene unclear. The CDR3 spans 12 residues. V was shortened by 11 bases and J by 1 base, with 12 bases between the two germline ends. The CDR3 DNA reads TGTGCCCCCAGAGTCCCTTCCTACGAGCAGTACTTC. Translation: CAPRVPSYEQYF.

This clone was seen just once. The chain carries TRBV10-3 and TRBJ2-7; 12 bases map to TRBD2. From germline, CDR1 is ENHRY and CDR2 SYGVKD. J was trimmed by 6 bases and V by 4 bases; bases with no gene match: 4. This CDR3 contains 14 residues. The CDR3 coding sequence is TGTGCCATCAGTGGACTAGCGGGAGAAGGCGAGCAGTACTTC. Its protein product is CAISGLAGEGEQYF.

This chain links TRBV23-1 with TRBJ1-2; D uncertain. TRBV23-1 is filed as an ORF, its function uncertain. The CDR3 sequence is 18 residues long. V was cut by 0 bases and J by 0 bases, with 17 bases left in between. The CDR3 DNA reads TGCGCCAGCAGTCAATCCGGGCCCGTCACTCAGGCTAACTATGGCTACACCTTC. This translates into CASSQSGPVTQANYGYTF.

The chain carries TRBV28 and TRBJ2-7, with 8 bases identical to TRBD1. V trimming: 1 base; J trimming: 3 bases; junction bases outside the gene matches: 2. This CDR3 is built from 14 residues. Germline V lookup: CDR1 MDHEN, CDR2 SYDVKM. The CDR3 DNA is TGTGCCAGCAGTTTATCGGACAGGGTCTACGAGCAGTACTTC. Translated, it gives CASSLSDRVYEQYF.

This clone was counted a single time. The chain recombines TRBV30 with TRBJ2-1; 7 bases are shared with TRBD1. CDR1 and CDR2 (germline): GTSNPN, SVGIG (reference sequence). V dropped 2 bases and J dropped 9; count of bases not matched to a gene: 10. The CDR3 runs to 14 residues. The CDR3 nucleotides read TGTGCCTGGAGTACAATACAGGGGTTTGGTGAGCAGTTCTTC. Translated, it gives CAWSTIQGFGEQFF.

This chain uses TRBV7-6 with TRBJ1-6, with D unresolved. The germline V gene encodes CDR1 SGHVS and CDR2 FNYEAQ. The CDR3 is made up of 10 amino acids. V was trimmed by 1 base and J by 15 bases, leaving 4 bases between them. The CDR3: CASSLVRLHF. CDR3 in DNA: TGTGCCAGCAGCTTAGTGCGCCTCCACTTT.

The V call is TRBV19, the J call TRBJ2-5; D remains unclear. Trimming shortened V by 3 bases and J by 2 bases, and 7 bases separated the two germline ends. The CDR3 consists of 13 residues. CDR1 and CDR2 (germline): LNHDA, SQIVND (reference sequence). CDR3 in DNA: TGTGCCAGTAGTATGAGGATGCAAGAGACCCAGTACTTC. It translates to CASSMRMQETQYF.

The chain carries TRBV5-1 and TRBJ1-2; D is unclear. The V and J ends lost 0 bases and 2 bases respectively, with 5 bases between them. The CDR3 has 13 residues. Germline V gives CDR1 SGHRS, CDR2 YFSETQ. The chain's CDR3 is CASSLGENYGYTF. As DNA, the CDR3 is TGCGCCAGCAGCTTGGGAGAAAACTATGGCTACACCTTC.

The chain combines TRBV11-3 with TRBJ1-5; D gene ambiguous. Germline V gene data show CDR1 as SGHNT and CDR2 as YENEEA. The CDR3 covers 13 residues. The V end was cut by 8 bases, the J end by 2 bases, with 10 bases between. The CDR3 sequence is CASHGRGNQPQHF. DNA of the CDR3: TGTGCCAGCCACGGGAGGGGCAATCAGCCCCAGCATTTT.

The J gene is TRBJ1-2, the V gene TRBV4-2; 11 bases agree with TRBD1. The CDR3 runs to 16 residues. V shed 4 bases, J shed 6 bases, and the junction held 10 bases outside the gene matches. Per the germline V gene, CDR1 is LGHNA and CDR2 is YNFKEQ. The DNA of the CDR3 is TGTGCCAGCAGCCTCATCCAGGGACAGGGGGGGGATGGCTACACCTTC. It codes for CASSLIQGQGGDGYTF.

The CDR3 protein is CASSDQGGHTDTQYF. The CDR3 nucleotides read TGTGCCAGTAGCGACCAGGGAGGACACACAGATACGCAGTATTTT. The chain is built from TRBV19 and TRBJ2-3, with D maybe TRBD2 (6 bases). Germline CDR1 LNHDA, CDR2 SQIVND (reference sequence). Trimming took off 6 bases at V and 2 bases at J, with 15 bases between the two ends. The CDR3 loop spans 15 amino acids.

This chain connects TRBV5-4 to TRBJ1-2; D remains unclear. Trimming took 4 bases from V and 4 from J, leaving 14 bases between them. The germline CDR1 and CDR2 sequences are SGHNT and YYREEE (reference sequence). This CDR3 contains 14 residues. The CDR3 loop reads CASSPEQKIYGYTF. The DNA for the CDR3 is TGTGCCAGCAGCCCCGAACAAAAGATCTATGGCTACACCTTC.

The chain carries TRBV29-1 and TRBJ2-7; D not resolved. CDR3 size: 12 residues. Trimming pared 0 bases from V and 1 base from J, leaving 4 bases between. Germline assignment: CDR1 SQVTM and CDR2 ANQGSEA. CDR3: CSVEDGSYEQYF. The CDR3 nucleotides read TGCAGCGTTGAAGACGGTTCCTACGAGCAGTACTTC.

The chain carries TRBV28 and TRBJ1-5; no clear D. Trimming pared 5 bases from V and 0 bases from J, leaving 14 bases between. Germline CDR1 is MDHEN and CDR2 is SYDVKM. The CDR3 consists of 16 residues. CDR3 sequence (DNA): TGTGCCAGCAGTCAAATCTTACAGCCTAGCAATCAGCCCCAGCATTTT. Translated, it gives CASSQILQPSNQPQHF.

V and J are TRBV6-5 and TRBJ1-5; 10 positions match TRBD1. This CDR3 has 14 residues. In germline, CDR1 is MNHEY, CDR2 SVGAGI. J gave up 5 bases and V 2 bases, and 0 bases lay outside the gene matches. DNA of the CDR3: TGTGCCAGCAGTTACGGGACAGGGGATCAGCCCCAGCATTTT. Its translation is CASSYGTGDQPQHF.

This rearrangement joins TRBV27 to TRBJ2-7; D is undetermined. The length of the CDR3 is 14 residues. Germline-derived CDR1 and CDR2 are MNHEY and SMNVEV (reference sequence). The V and J ends lost 0 bases and 3 bases respectively, with 9 bases between them. Here the CDR3 DNA reads TGTGCCAGCAGTTTATCGCGGACCAACTACGAGCAGTACTTC. Its protein is CASSLSRTNYEQYF.

This chain links TRBV28 with TRBJ2-7; D is possibly TRBD1 (6 bases). V shed 2 bases and J shed 3 bases, with 17 bases lying between them. The CDR3 totals 16 residues. CDR1 is MDHEN, CDR2 SYDVKM, per germline. CDR3 sequence: CASSLAQGQRFYEQYF. The DNA of the CDR3 is TGTGCCAGCAGTTTAGCCCAAGGACAGCGTTTCTACGAGCAGTACTTC.

The chain has TRBV19 and TRBJ1-1, with no clear D. Germline V gene sequence: CDR1 LNHDA, CDR2 SQIVND (reference sequence). This CDR3 has 12 amino acids. Deletions cut 3 bases from V and 4 bases from J, with 6 bases between. The CDR3 DNA follows: TGTGCCAGTAGTATGCGGGGCACTGAAGCTTTCTTT. Amino acid sequence: CASSMRGTEAFF. The full variable domain, completed using reference TRBV19 and TRBJ1-1, is DGGITQSPKYLFRKEGQNVTLSCEQNLNHDAMYWYRQDPGQGLRLIYYSQIVNDFQKGDIAEGYSVSREKKESFPLTVTSAQKNPTAFYLCASSMRGTEAFFGQGTRLTVV.

The rearrangement joins TRBV10-3 to TRBJ1-5; D not certain. V lost 6 bases and J lost 7, with 10 bases in between. CDR1 is ENHRY, CDR2 SYGVKD, per germline. This CDR3 is built from 12 residues. In DNA, the CDR3 is TGTGCCATCAGGCAAGAGGGACAGCCCCAGCATTTT. Translating it yields CAIRQEGQPQHF.

The chain is built from TRBV5-1 and TRBJ1-5; perhaps TRBD1 as D (6 bases). The germline gives CDR1 SGHRS, CDR2 YFSETQ. Trimming took 2 bases from V and 5 from J, leaving 11 bases between them. The CDR3 covers 14 residues. This CDR3 is CASSFTGLDQPQHF. CDR3 nucleotide sequence: TGCGCCAGCAGCTTCACAGGGCTAGATCAGCCCCAGCATTTT.

The rearrangement links TRBV7-6 to TRBJ2-4, with 12 bases aligning to TRBD2. CDR1 is SGHVS and CDR2 is FNYEAQ in the germline V gene. The V and J ends lost 4 bases and 4 bases, in that order; junction bases with no gene match: 8. The CDR3 is made up of 17 amino acids. The CDR3 DNA reads as TGTGCCAGCAGCTCTTGGACTAGCGGGGAGGCTAAAAACATTCAGTACTTC. Its protein is CASSSWTSGEAKNIQYF.

The rearrangement uses TRBV19 and TRBJ1-1, with no clear D. The CDR3 spans 13 residues. Trimming took off 10 bases at V and 1 base at J, with 13 bases between the two ends. Germline V gives CDR1 LNHDA, CDR2 SQIVND (reference sequence). The CDR3 nucleotides read TGTGCCACCCGAGAAAGAAGGAACACTGAAGCTTTCTTT. Encoded protein: CATRERRNTEAFF.

The V and J genes are TRBV7-2 and TRBJ1-2; tentatively, D is TRBD1 (5 bases). Per germline, CDR1 SGHTA and CDR2 FQGNSA. CDR3 length: 14 amino acids. Trimming left V 2 bases short and J 4 bases short, with 11 bases between. This CDR3 is CASSLSDSAYGYTF. CDR3 nucleotides: TGTGCCAGCAGCTTATCCGACAGTGCCTATGGCTACACCTTC. The entire variable domain, with the rest obtained from reference TRBV7-2 and TRBJ1-2, is as follows: GAGVSQSPSNKVTEKGKDVELRCDPISGHTALYWYRQSLGQGLEFLIYFQGNSAPDKSGLPSDRFSAERTGGSVSTLTIQRTQQEDSAVYLCASSLSDSAYGYTFGSGTRLTVV.

The rearrangement uses TRBV7-7 and TRBJ1-1; D is unresolved. Trimming shortened V by 0 bases and J by 2 bases, and 4 bases separated the two germline ends. Looked up from germline, CDR1 is SSHAT and CDR2 is FNYEAQ (reference sequence). The CDR3 consists of 13 residues. Here the CDR3 reads CASSLADNTEAFF. For the CDR3, the DNA is TGTGCCAGCAGCTTAGCGGATAACACTGAAGCTTTCTTT.

J is TRBJ2-7 and V is TRBV9; TRBD2 matches 13 bases. Germline-derived CDR1 and CDR2 are SGDLS and YYNGEE. The CDR3 has 18 residues. After removal of 4 bases from V and 1 base from J, the junction contained 11 bases not matched to a gene. CDR3 coding DNA: TGTGCCAGCAGCCCGCCCGGGACTAGCGGGGTCGGTTCCTACGAGCAGTACTTC. It encodes CASSPPGTSGVGSYEQYF. The variable domain in full, completed from reference TRBV9 and TRBJ2-7, reads DSGVTQTPKHLITATGQRVTLRCSPRSGDLSVYWYQQSLDQGLQFLIQYYNGEERAKGNILERFSAQQFPDLHSELNLSSLELGDSALYFCASSPPGTSGVGSYEQYFGPGTRLTVT.

The V call is TRBV6-5, the J call TRBJ1-1; D unresolved. Germline-derived CDR1 and CDR2 are MNHEY and SVGAGI. The CDR3 has 15 amino acids. The V gene lost 0 bases and the J gene lost 0 bases, with 8 bases spanning the gap. CDR3 sequence: CASSYSGELNTEAFF. DNA of the CDR3: TGTGCCAGCAGTTACTCTGGGGAGTTGAACACTGAAGCTTTCTTT.

V gene TRBV6-5 combines with J gene TRBJ2-7, with D perhaps TRBD1 (5 bases). V lost 6 bases and J lost 5, with 14 bases in between. Germline CDR1 MNHEY, CDR2 SVGAGI. The CDR3 is 13 amino acids. The CDR3 DNA reads TGTGCCAGCAGAGCAGGGTCCCTCCACGAGCAGTACTTC. It is translated as CASRAGSLHEQYF.

The chain has TRBV7-2 and TRBJ1-1, with D hard to call. Per germline, CDR1 SGHTA and CDR2 FQGNSA. The CDR3 length is 14 residues. Deletions cut 4 bases from V and 5 bases from J, with 14 bases between. CDR3 loop: CASSSKGTGTEAFF. The CDR3, as DNA: TGTGCCAGCAGCTCGAAGGGAACGGGAACTGAAGCTTTCTTT.

This clone appeared a few times. V is TRBV12-3 or TRBV12-4 and J is TRBJ2-1, with 7 bases aligning to TRBD2. The V and J ends lost 3 bases and 9 bases, in that order; junction bases with no gene match: 5. The CDR3 contains 13 residues. CDR3 in amino acids: CASSFLAASEQFF. As DNA, the CDR3 is TGTGCCAGCAGTTTTCTAGCGGCCAGTGAGCAGTTCTTC.